This is a list of T cell receptor beta chains from one sample in a study of T-cell memory formation after mild COVID-19. Via MiXCR, TCRdb re-called the 5' RACE reads, giving one row per CDR3 protein. The sample consists of hundreds of thousands of distinct CDR3 sequences, around 21% of them appearing once. The sample comprised PBMCs or a T cell subset sorted from them (not recorded which). These receptors all come from an adult woman who had mild COVID-19 (a few samples of this study predate the infection). Cell type and time point are not known. CDR3s include the opening cysteine and the closing phenylalanine or tryptophan. Each record gives: J gene, D gene, clone size, V gene, CDR3 DNA, CDR3 protein. The D gene is left open where the match is weak. Size is stated for part of the rows, as once, few or many counts, or as a class when the clone is expanded.

J: TRBJ1-2; D: .; size: .; V: TRBV7-2; DNA: TGTGCCAGCAGCCCCCGTCTGGCGGACTATGGCTACACCTTC; CDR3: CASSPRLADYGYTF
J: TRBJ2-7; D: TRBD2; size: many; V: TRBV6-6; DNA: TGTGCCAGCAGTTTGACTAGCGGGGGCACCTACGAGCAGTACTTC; CDR3: CASSLTSGGTYEQYF
J: TRBJ1-2; D: TRBD1; size: .; V: TRBV7-2; DNA: TGTGCCAGCAGCCAGACAGGGATCCGTCTTGGCTACACCTTC; CDR3: CASSQTGIRLGYTF
J: TRBJ2-1; D: TRBD2; size: few; V: TRBV5-4; DNA: TGTGCCAGCAGGGGACTAGCGGACGAGCAGTTCTTC; CDR3: CASRGLADEQFF
J: TRBJ1-6; D: TRBD1; size: .; V: TRBV27; DNA: TGTGCCAGCAGTCTCAGGGGGCTAGAATCACCCCTCCACTTT; CDR3: CASSLRGLESPLHF
J: TRBJ2-7; D: TRBD2; size: .; V: TRBV20-1; DNA: TGCAGTGCTCAGAAAGGGCGGGAGTTAACCTACGAGCAGTACTTC; CDR3: CSAQKGRELTYEQYF
J: TRBJ1-1; D: TRBD1; size: many; V: TRBV5-1; DNA: TGCGCCAGCACCTTAGGGTCCGCCGGGACAGGGGTACGCGCTGAAGCTTTCTTT; CDR3: CASTLGSAGTGVRAEAFF
J: TRBJ2-3; D: .; size: .; V: TRBV24-1; DNA: TGTGCCACCGGTAGGGCGGGACCAGATACGCAGTATTTT; CDR3: CATGRAGPDTQYF
J: TRBJ1-2; D: .; size: .; V: TRBV12-3/TRBV12-4; DNA: TGTGCCAGCAGCCTTGGACTGGACTATGGCTACACCTTC; CDR3: CASSLGLDYGYTF
J: TRBJ2-3; D: .; size: few; V: TRBV6-2/TRBV6-3; DNA: TGTGCCAGCAGTTACGATGCCCAGGTCGCAGGAGATACGCAGTATTTT; CDR3: CASSYDAQVAGDTQYF
J: TRBJ2-7; D: .; size: few; V: TRBV3-1; DNA: TGTGCCAGCAGCCAATCTGCAGGGTGGGCCTACGAGCAGTACTTC; CDR3: CASSQSAGWAYEQYF
J: TRBJ2-5; D: .; size: .; V: TRBV5-5; DNA: TGTGCCAGCAGCTTGGCGTGGGAAGGAGAGACCCAGTACTTC; CDR3: CASSLAWEGETQYF
J: TRBJ2-5; D: .; size: few; V: TRBV20-1; DNA: TGCAGTGGGGCCCTAAAAAAACCGGGACAAACCCAAGAGACCCAGTACTTC; CDR3: CSGALKKPGQTQETQYF
J: TRBJ2-2; D: TRBD1; size: .; V: TRBV11-3; DNA: TGTGCCAGCAGCTTGCGGACAGGGGGCGATTTGAGAACCGGGGAGCTGTTTTTT; CDR3: CASSLRTGGDLRTGELFF
J: TRBJ2-3; D: TRBD2; size: few; V: TRBV5-1; DNA: TGCGCCAGCAGCTCCATGGGTAGCGGGGGGGCAGATACGCAGTATTTT; CDR3: CASSSMGSGGADTQYF
J: TRBJ1-1; D: .; size: .; V: TRBV7-2; DNA: TGTGCCAGCAGCACAACAGGACCCATGAACACTGAAGCTTTCTTT; CDR3: CASSTTGPMNTEAFF
J: TRBJ2-5; D: TRBD1; size: few; V: TRBV7-9; DNA: TGTGCCAGCAGTTTGGGACAGGGCCCCCCAAACCAAGAGACCCAGTACTTC; CDR3: CASSLGQGPPNQETQYF
J: TRBJ2-7; D: .; size: many; V: TRBV3-1; DNA: TGTGCCAGCAGCCAAGTCTCAGGGAAGGACGAGCAGTACTTC; CDR3: CASSQVSGKDEQYF
J: TRBJ1-3; D: .; size: few; V: TRBV7-2; DNA: TGTGCCAGCAGCATACGACGCTCCTCTGGAAACACCATATATTTT; CDR3: CASSIRRSSGNTIYF
J: TRBJ2-1; D: .; size: few; V: TRBV2; DNA: TGTGCCAGCAGGGAGACAGTTACCACCCCCCTGGCCCGGCAGTTCTTC; CDR3: CASRETVTTPLARQFF
J: TRBJ1-2; D: .; size: .; V: TRBV10-3; DNA: TGTGCCATCGTTGCAGGGGATCACTATGGCTACACCTTC; CDR3: CAIVAGDHYGYTF
J: TRBJ1-4; D: TRBD1; size: .; V: TRBV7-6; DNA: TGTGCCAGCAGCATATCCGGGACAGGGAGTGAAAAACTGTTTTTT; CDR3: CASSISGTGSEKLFF
J: TRBJ1-1; D: .; size: .; V: TRBV6-5; DNA: TGTGCCAGCAGCGCGGGTTTCGGCACTGAAGCTTTCTTT; CDR3: CASSAGFGTEAFF
J: TRBJ2-1; D: .; size: .; V: TRBV4-3; DNA: TGCGCCAGCAGCCAAGATCCGGCGGGACTGGCCAATGAGCAGTTCTTC; CDR3: CASSQDPAGLANEQFF
J: TRBJ1-1; D: .; size: .; V: TRBV29-1; DNA: TGCAGCGTTTTTGGGGAGAGGACTGAAGCTTTCTTT; CDR3: CSVFGERTEAFF
J: TRBJ2-7; D: TRBD2; size: .; V: TRBV9; DNA: TGTGCCAGCAGCTTAACCGGGGGGGCATGGTACGAGCAGTACTTC; CDR3: CASSLTGGAWYEQYF
J: TRBJ2-1; D: TRBD2; size: few; V: TRBV12-3/TRBV12-4; DNA: TGTGCCAGCAGTTCCGGGACTAGCGAATCTGGGGTCTCCTACAATGAGCAGTTCTTC; CDR3: CASSSGTSESGVSYNEQFF
J: TRBJ1-6; D: .; size: .; V: TRBV21-1; DNA: TGTGCCAGCAGTTGTAGGGGCAATTCACCCCTCCACTTT; CDR3: CASSCRGNSPLHF
J: TRBJ2-2; D: .; size: few; V: TRBV20-1; DNA: TGCAGTGCTACCCCCGGGGTGAACACCGGGGAGCTGTTTTTT; CDR3: CSATPGVNTGELFF
J: TRBJ1-1; D: .; size: few; V: TRBV6-5; DNA: TGTGCCAGCAGTTCTCTAGGACGGGGAGCTTTCTTT; CDR3: CASSSLGRGAFF
J: TRBJ1-2; D: .; size: few; V: TRBV6-5; DNA: TGTGCCAGCAGTTACTCGGGCAGGGCCGGCTATGGCTACACCTTC; CDR3: CASSYSGRAGYGYTF
J: TRBJ2-5; D: .; size: .; V: TRBV4-3; DNA: TGCGCCAGCAGCCCAGGGCTCCGGACGGGAGAGACCCAGTACTTC; CDR3: CASSPGLRTGETQYF
J: TRBJ1-1; D: TRBD1; size: few; V: TRBV4-1; DNA: TGCGCCAGCAGCCGCCTCGGACAGGGGAGGGCTGAAGCTTTCTTT; CDR3: CASSRLGQGRAEAFF
J: TRBJ2-1; D: TRBD2; size: few; V: TRBV7-2; DNA: TGTGCCAGCACCGGGAGGGCCCGGGACAATGAGCAGTTCTTC; CDR3: CASTGRARDNEQFF
J: TRBJ1-1; D: .; size: .; V: TRBV7-3; DNA: TGTGCCAGCAGCTTGGTACAGGTAAACACTGAAGCTTTCTTT; CDR3: CASSLVQVNTEAFF
J: TRBJ2-7; D: TRBD2; size: .; V: TRBV20-1; DNA: TGCAGTGCGGTTGCCGGGACTAGAGTTAGCGAGCAGTACTTC; CDR3: CSAVAGTRVSEQYF
J: TRBJ2-2; D: TRBD2; size: .; V: TRBV5-6; DNA: TGTGCCAGCAGCCGGATACTAGCGAGTAACACCGGGGAGCTGTTTTTT; CDR3: CASSRILASNTGELFF
J: TRBJ2-1; D: .; size: .; V: TRBV2; DNA: TGTGCGACCAGGGGCCGGGGCGGGGCGCCGGGGGAGCAGTTCTTC; CDR3: CATRGRGGAPGEQFF
J: TRBJ2-2; D: .; size: many; V: TRBV5-1; DNA: TGCGCCAGCAGCCCTAGGACGGACACCGGGGAGCTGTTTTTT; CDR3: CASSPRTDTGELFF
J: TRBJ2-1; D: TRBD2; size: few; V: TRBV7-8; DNA: TGTGCCAGCAGCCTCTGGGGGGGAATCGACAATGAGCAGTTCTTC; CDR3: CASSLWGGIDNEQFF
J: TRBJ1-1; D: .; size: .; V: TRBV12-3/TRBV12-4; DNA: TGTGCCTTGAAGTCGTACAGGAACACTGAAGCTTTCTTT; CDR3: CALKSYRNTEAFF
J: TRBJ1-4; D: .; size: .; V: TRBV29-1; DNA: TGCAGCGTTTCCAAGGAGTGGACAGTAGGAAAACTGTTTTTT; CDR3: CSVSKEWTVGKLFF
J: TRBJ1-4; D: .; size: few; V: TRBV9; DNA: TGTGCCAGCAGCGTAGGGGCAGCAACTAATGAAAAACTGTTTTTT; CDR3: CASSVGAATNEKLFF
J: TRBJ2-7; D: .; size: .; V: TRBV7-2; DNA: TGTGCCAGCAGCCGGGTTCAGGGCTACGAGCAGTACTTC; CDR3: CASSRVQGYEQYF
J: TRBJ2-3; D: TRBD2; size: .; V: TRBV24-1; DNA: TGTGCCACCAGTGATCGACGACTAGCGGGGGGGAGCACAGATACGCAGTATTTT; CDR3: CATSDRRLAGGSTDTQYF